The present TCR beta chain was sequenced within a study of chemoradiotherapy in HPV16-positive cancers. Samples were taken several times over chemoradiotherapy. The protocol was immunoSEQ multiplex PCR, while the TCRdb copy is restricted to in-frame clones and leaves out a portion. The table lists 45,000 to 60,000 clones, about 92% of them singletons. Study-wide findings and caveats: The functional HPV-specific definition rests on just a couple of HPV16-positive patients. Non-HPV-specific T cells did not expand in tumors during treatment, whereas candidate HPV-specific clones and E7-related motifs did. HPV-responsive T-cell expansion during chemoradiotherapy was linked to improved recurrence-free survival in HPV16-positive patients.

Trimming removed 6 bases from V and 5 bases from J, with 11 bases in between. The CDR3 runs to 13 residues. Per germline, CDR1 ENHRY and CDR2 SYGVKD. The count of this clone is one. What it binds is unknown. This rearrangement joins TRBV10-3 to TRBJ1-5, with D unclear. This TCR came from a human donor with HPV-associated anogenital cancer. The sample here was blood, taken from a patient who underwent chemoradiotherapy. The CDR3 nucleotides read TGTGCCATCAGCCCCGGGAACGATCAGCCCCAGCATTTT. It translates to CAISPGNDQPQHF.